Listed here are 23 T cell receptor beta chains from one sample, sequenced in a study of graft-versus-host responses after intestinal transplantation. Sequencing used immunoSEQ multiplex PCR; TCRdb keeps in-frame clones, though not all of them. The table lists 20,000 or so clones, around 44% of them singletons. The sample consisted of alloreactive CD4+ T cells from a mixed lymphocyte reaction culture, taken before intestinal transplant. Subset denoted: CFSE-low proliferating T cells sorted from approximately 6-day pre-transplant mixed lymphocyte reaction (GvH or HvG direction). These receptors were collected from a human patient who received an intestinal transplant.

With regard to this clone: Other DNA sequences in this specimen translate into the identical CDR3. This CDR3 is CASSSFIGEGEAFF. In DNA form, the CDR3 reads TGTGCCAGCAGCTCCTTCATCGGGGAGGGGGAAGCTTTCTTT. This chain links TRBV11-2 with TRBJ1-1; D is possibly TRBD1 (5 bases). CDR1 and CDR2 (germline): SGHAT, FQNNGV. This CDR3 contains 14 residues. V was cut by 4 bases and J by 8 bases, with 17 bases left in between.

This clone was counted once. The conserved final phenylalanine or tryptophan is absent from the CDR3, which likely points to a read error. The genes are TRBV7-3 and TRBJ2-3, with TRBD2 as a possible D gene (5 bases). Germline CDR1 SGHTA, CDR2 FQGTGA. This CDR3 has 14 amino acids. V was shortened by 7 bases and J by 10 bases, with 21 bases between the two germline ends. The CDR3 DNA reads as TGTGCCAGCAAAATACTAGGTTCCGTATCGGCGCAGTATCTT. Translating it yields CASKILGSVSAQYL.

The chain uses TRBV4-1 and TRBJ1-6; 7 nucleotides align to TRBD1. The trim removed 2 bases at V and 7 bases at J, leaving 8 bases unmatched. Germline V gene data show CDR1 as MGHRA and CDR2 as YSYEKL. The CDR3 contains 16 residues. DNA of the CDR3: TGCGCCAGCAGCCAAACAGGGGAATTGGGGAATTCACCCCTCCACTTT. Its translation is CASSQTGELGNSPLHF.

There are a few counts of this clone. The chain employs TRBV5-1 and TRBJ2-3, with 8 positions matching TRBD1. The CDR3 covers 14 residues. The germline CDR1 and CDR2 sequences are SGHRS and YFSETQ. V trimming: 4 bases; J trimming: 4 bases; junction bases outside the gene matches: 5. The CDR3 bases are TGCGCCAGCAGCCCCGGACAGGGCCCAGATACGCAGTATTTT. Residues: CASSPGQGPDTQYF.

The chain employs TRBV10-3 and TRBJ1-4; no clear D. Germline assignment: CDR1 ENHRY and CDR2 SYGVKD. With 3 bases removed from V and 6 bases from J, the gap between germline ends came to 5 bases. The CDR3 extends over 12 amino acids. The CDR3 reads CAISDGYEKLFF. CDR3 nucleotide sequence: TGTGCCATCAGTGACGGGTATGAAAAACTGTTTTTT.

J is TRBJ1-6 and V is TRBV2, with TRBD1 as a possible D gene (5 bases). The V gene's germline CDR1 is SNHLY and CDR2 FYNNEI. The CDR3 is 15 amino acids. V was clipped by 6 bases and J by 7 bases, with 16 bases between them. The CDR3 DNA is TGTGCCAGCAGGGAGATCGGAGGGGAGAATTCACCCCTCCACTTT. Translating it yields CASREIGGENSPLHF.

The V gene is TRBV2, the J gene TRBJ1-2, with TRBD1 matching 7 bases. The V gene end was trimmed by 6 bases and the J gene end by 4 bases; junction bases not matched to a gene: 8. This CDR3 has 14 residues. From germline, CDR1 is SNHLY and CDR2 FYNNEI. The CDR3 DNA reads as TGTGCCAGCAGCGCCCAGACAGGGATCTATGGCTACACCTTC. This gives the protein CASSAQTGIYGYTF.

This clone qualifies as medium-sized. This rearrangement joins TRBV29-1 to TRBJ1-6; the D gene is possibly TRBD1 (5 bases). The length of the CDR3 is 13 residues. CDR1 and CDR2 (germline): SQVTM, ANQGSEA. V shed 5 bases and J shed 6 bases, with 11 bases lying between them. Written as DNA, the CDR3 is TGCAGCGTTTTGGGGCAGCCTAATTCACCCCTCCACTTT. Translation gives CSVLGQPNSPLHF.

The chain couples TRBV5-1 to TRBJ2-5, with 8 bases lining up with TRBD2. CDR1 SGHRS and CDR2 YFSETQ come from the germline V gene. This CDR3 region has 14 residues. J lost 2 bases, V lost 6 bases, and 6 bases had no gene match. The CDR3 spells CASNQGLVQETQYF. In nucleotides, the CDR3 is TGCGCCAGCAATCAGGGACTAGTTCAAGAGACCCAGTACTTC.

The chain couples TRBV18 to TRBJ1-1; 10 bases are a match to TRBD1. The CDR3 totals 16 residues. V was clipped by 2 bases and J by 1 base; unmatched bases: 4. CDR1 and CDR2 from the germline V gene are KGHSH and LQKENI. This CDR3 is CASSPGTGATNTEAFF. In DNA form, the CDR3 reads TGTGCCAGCTCACCAGGGACAGGGGCGACGAACACTGAAGCTTTCTTT.

The J gene is TRBJ1-6, the V gene TRBV6-5, with D hard to call. Trimming took 3 bases from V and 1 from J, leaving 10 bases between them. The length of the CDR3 is 16 residues. CDR1 and CDR2 from the germline V gene are MNHEY and SVGAGI. In DNA, the CDR3 is TGTGCCAGCAGTTATTCCGGGAGGTCCTATAATTCACCCCTCCACTTT. This translates into CASSYSGRSYNSPLHF.

The V call is TRBV5-5, the J call TRBJ1-5; D remains ambiguous. Germline V gene sequence: CDR1 SGHKS, CDR2 YYEKEE (reference sequence). The germline V and J ends were trimmed by 0 bases and 0 bases, with 10 bases remaining between them. This CDR3 region has 16 residues. The CDR3: CASSLGSRNSNQPQHF. For the CDR3, the DNA is TGTGCCAGCAGCTTGGGATCGAGGAATAGCAATCAGCCCCAGCATTTT.

This clone ranks as medium-sized (0.01 to 0.1%). The rearrangement links TRBV6-5 to TRBJ1-2; 7 nucleotides agree with TRBD1. The length of the CDR3 is 12 residues. Germline CDR1 is MNHEY and CDR2 is SVGAGI. Trimming cost V 5 bases and J 14 bases; bases outside gene matches: 11. CDR3 nucleotide sequence: TGTGCCAGCAGTCAGCGACAGGGAAGAAGTACCTTC. Amino acids: CASSQRQGRSTF.

This chain connects TRBV18 to TRBJ2-6; TRBD1 matches at 10 bases. The CDR3 is made up of 15 amino acids. With 8 bases clipped from V and 3 bases from J, the junction kept 4 bases outside the gene matches. From germline, CDR1 is KGHSH and CDR2 LQKENI. CDR3 nucleotides: TGTGCCAGCCGGGGACAGGGGTTTGGGGCCAACGTCCTGACTTTC. This sequence encodes CASRGQGFGANVLTF.

The V call is TRBV11-3, the J call TRBJ1-1; 9 nucleotides match TRBD1. Germline CDR1 and CDR2: SGHNT and YENEEA. CDR3 length: 15 residues. V lost 1 base, J lost 1 base, and 1 base stayed unmatched. CDR3 in amino acids: CASSLGTGANTEAFF. CDR3 nucleotides: TGTGCCAGCAGCTTAGGGACAGGGGCGAACACTGAAGCTTTCTTT. Together with reference TRBV11-3 and TRBJ1-1, the CDR3 gives the full variable domain: EAGVVQSPRYKIIEKKQPVAFWCNPISGHNTLYWYLQNLGQGPELLIRYENEEAVDDSQLPKDRFSAERLKGVDSTLKIQPAELGDSAVYLCASSLGTGANTEAFFGQGTRLTVV.

This clone occurred a few times. CDR3 region: CASRGQGWYSRNTEAFF. DNA for the CDR3: TGTGCCAGCAGAGGACAGGGTTGGTATTCGCGGAACACTGAAGCTTTCTTT. The chain uses TRBV2 and TRBJ1-1; TRBD1 agrees at 8 bases. With V trimmed by 6 bases and J by 1 base, 13 bases remained unmatched. The V gene's germline CDR1 is SNHLY and CDR2 FYNNEI. CDR3 length: 17 residues.

In this sample, this clone is medium-sized. This sample also contains other DNA sequences that code for the same CDR3. The rearrangement uses TRBV6-5 and TRBJ2-7; 10 nucleotides agree with TRBD1. The CDR3 sequence is 14 residues long. V lost 5 bases and J lost 0; bases outside the gene matches: 1. Germline CDR1 and CDR2: MNHEY and SVGAGI. The CDR3, as DNA: TGTGCCAGCAGTCGGGACAGGGGCTCCTACGAGCAGTACTTC. Amino acids: CASSRDRGSYEQYF.

The chain couples TRBV10-3 to TRBJ1-2, with 7 nucleotides matching TRBD1. Germline loops: CDR1 ENHRY, CDR2 SYGVKD. The CDR3 is 15 residues long. Trimming took 2 bases from V and 3 from J; bases not matched to a gene: 6. CDR3 in DNA: TGTGCCATCAGTGAGACCCGACAGGGCCACTATGGCTACACCTTC. Translated: CAISETRQGHYGYTF.

The chain uses TRBV19 and TRBJ1-1; 9 bases agree with TRBD1. Germline CDR1 and CDR2: LNHDA and SQIVND (reference sequence). The J segment lost 8 bases and the V segment lost 6 bases, leaving 10 bases of the junction unmatched. CDR3 length equals 14 residues. CDR3 nucleotides: TGTGCCAGTAGGGACAGGGGTTCATCGGGGGAAGCTTTCTTT. It specifies CASRDRGSSGEAFF.

In its sample, this clone ranks as medium-sized. This sequence joins TRBV4-1 and TRBJ2-3, with 12 bases identical to TRBD2. The CDR3 contains 16 residues. The germline V gene has CDR1 MGHRA and CDR2 YSYEKL. Trimming removed 6 bases from V and 0 bases from J; junction bases left unmatched: 4. CDR3: CASRLAGGYSTDTQYF. CDR3 bases: TGCGCCAGCAGACTAGCGGGGGGCTATAGCACAGATACGCAGTATTTT.

The J gene is TRBJ2-3, the V gene TRBV5-8; 7 bases map to TRBD1. Germline V lookup: CDR1 SGHTS, CDR2 YDEGEE. Losses at the gene ends were 4 bases for V and 0 bases for J; bases not matched to a gene: 5. The CDR3 runs 15 residues. This chain's CDR3 is CASSLGTVSTDTQYF. CDR3 sequence (DNA): TGTGCCAGCAGCCTTGGGACAGTTAGCACAGATACGCAGTATTTT. Combining the CDR3 with reference TRBV5-8 and TRBJ2-3 gives the whole variable domain EAGVTQSPTHLIKTRGQQATLRCSPISGHTSVYWYQQALGLGLQFLLWYDEGEERNRGNFPPRFSGRQFPNYSSELNVNALELEDSALYLCASSLGTVSTDTQYFGPGTRLTVL.

The rearrangement uses TRBV11-3 and TRBJ2-3; D might be TRBD1 (6 bases). The germline gives CDR1 SGHNT, CDR2 YENEEA. Deletions cut 0 bases from V and 8 bases from J, with 9 bases between. The CDR3 totals 13 residues. The CDR3 sequence: CASSLEGGATQYF. The CDR3, as DNA: TGTGCCAGCAGCTTAGAAGGGGGTGCTACGCAGTATTTT. Supplemented by reference TRBV11-3 and TRBJ2-3, the full variable domain reads EAGVVQSPRYKIIEKKQPVAFWCNPISGHNTLYWYLQNLGQGPELLIRYENEEAVDDSQLPKDRFSAERLKGVDSTLKIQPAELGDSAVYLCASSLEGGATQYFGPGTRLTVL.

The rearrangement joins TRBV9 to TRBJ2-3; D unclear. Germline loops: CDR1 SGDLS, CDR2 YYNGEE. The CDR3 consists of 12 residues. The ends were cut back, 3 bases at V and 8 bases at J, with 10 bases in the middle. For the CDR3, the DNA is TGTGCCAGCAGCGCCCCAGTTGGTACGCAGTATTTT. Translation: CASSAPVGTQYF.